Listed here are 31 T cell receptor beta chains from one sample, sequenced in a study of cytomegalovirus exposure and HLA in healthy donors. Measured with immunoSEQ multiplex PCR; TCRdb has only the in-frame clones, and not every one. The data show some 180,000 clones, about nine tenths seen once. The sample consisted of PBMCs. The receptors originated from a man aged 25-40 years in good health and CMV-seropositive.

The J gene is TRBJ1-1, the V gene TRBV5-1; D not resolved. The germline V and J ends were trimmed by 0 bases and 1 base, with 10 bases remaining between them. There are 15 residues in the CDR3. In germline, CDR1 is SGHRS, CDR2 YFSETQ. CDR3 sequence: CASSLDSLSNTEAFF. The CDR3 region has the DNA TGCGCCAGCAGCTTGGATAGTCTTTCGAACACTGAAGCTTTCTTT. Together with reference TRBV5-1 and TRBJ1-1, the CDR3 gives the full variable domain: KAGVTQTPRYLIKTRGQQVTLSCSPISGHRSVSWYQQTPGQGLQFLFEYFSETQRNKGNFPGRFSGRQFSNSRSEMNVSTLELGDSALYLCASSLDSLSNTEAFFGQGTRLTVV.

The sample holds one count of this clone. This chain joins TRBV5-1 and TRBJ2-4; 10 nucleotides align to TRBD2. Germline loops: CDR1 SGHRS, CDR2 YFSETQ. V lost 0 bases to trimming and J lost 6 bases; unmatched junction nucleotides: 3. CDR3 length equals 15 residues. The CDR3 DNA sequence: TGCGCCAGCAGCTTGGTGTCTAGCGGGAGAAACATTCAGTACTTC. This gives the protein CASSLVSSGRNIQYF. Filled out from reference TRBV5-1 and TRBJ2-4, the complete variable domain reads KAGVTQTPRYLIKTRGQQVTLSCSPISGHRSVSWYQQTPGQGLQFLFEYFSETQRNKGNFPGRFSGRQFSNSRSEMNVSTLELGDSALYLCASSLVSSGRNIQYFGAGTRLSVL.

The chain joins TRBV27 to TRBJ2-1, with TRBD1 matching 7 bases. Germline V gene data show CDR1 as MNHEY and CDR2 as SMNVEV (reference sequence). Unmatched junction bases numbered 4, after V lost 4 bases and J lost 4 bases. The CDR3 extends over 14 amino acids. The CDR3, as DNA: TGTGCCAGCAGTTCACAGGGGCGATACAATGAGCAGTTCTTC. As protein: CASSSQGRYNEQFF.

This clone was observed once. The chain carries TRBV27 and TRBJ1-5; D may be TRBD1 (6 bases). The V gene lost 5 bases and the J gene lost 0 bases, with 23 bases spanning the gap. Germline V gene sequence: CDR1 MNHEY, CDR2 SMNVEV (reference sequence). The CDR3 spans 19 residues. The CDR3 DNA follows: TGTGCCAGCAGTCCGGACAGACGAGGGCTTCGGGATAGCAATCAGCCCCAGCATTTT. Amino acid sequence: CASSPDRRGLRDSNQPQHF.

The CDR3 nucleotides read TGCGCCAGCAGCCAGGTGCCGGGACAGGGTTGGAACGAGCAGTACTTC. Translating it yields CASSQVPGQGWNEQYF. The chain recombines TRBV4-1 with TRBJ2-7, with TRBD1 matching over 9 bases. This CDR3 region has 16 residues. V lost 3 bases to trimming and J lost 5 bases; unmatched junction nucleotides: 11. Germline V lookup: CDR1 MGHRA, CDR2 YSYEKL.

The V gene is TRBV7-3, the J gene TRBJ2-2, with TRBD2 matching 11 bases. The V gene's germline CDR1 is SGHTA and CDR2 FQGTGA. The CDR3 contains 14 residues. The V gene end was trimmed by 5 bases and the J gene end by 7 bases; junction bases not matched to a gene: 3. The CDR3 DNA reads as TGTGCCAGCAGCATGGGACTAGCGGACGGGGAGCTGTTTTTT. Encoded protein: CASSMGLADGELFF. Full variable domain (outside the CDR3, taken from reference TRBV7-3 and TRBJ2-2): GAGVSQTPSNKVTEKGKYVELRCDPISGHTALYWYRQSLGQGPEFLIYFQGTGAADDSGLPNDRFFAVRPEGSVSTLKIQRTERGDSAVYLCASSMGLADGELFFGEGSRLTVL.

J is TRBJ2-7 and V is TRBV27; TRBD2 agrees at 13 bases. Germline V gives CDR1 MNHEY, CDR2 SMNVEV (reference sequence). CDR3 length equals 13 residues. V gave up 10 bases and J gave up 3 bases; unmatched junction bases: 3. CDR3 region: CATRLAGGYEQYF. The CDR3 region has the DNA TGTGCCACCCGACTAGCGGGAGGCTACGAGCAGTACTTC.

The V and J genes are TRBV11-3 and TRBJ2-7, with TRBD1 matching 7 bases. This CDR3 contains 14 residues. V shed 1 base, J shed 4 bases, and the junction held 4 bases outside the gene matches. Germline values: CDR1 SGHNT, CDR2 YENEEA. Here the CDR3 DNA reads TGTGCCAGCAGCTTAGTAGGGGGCACATACGAGCAGTACTTC. Translated: CASSLVGGTYEQYF.

The chain joins TRBV5-6 to TRBJ1-6; D remains unclear. This CDR3 contains 15 residues. Deletions cut 7 bases from V and 8 bases from J, with 19 bases between. CDR1 is SGHDT and CDR2 is YYEEEE in the germline V gene. Here the CDR3 reads CASSPRPGTYSPLHF. The CDR3, as DNA: TGTGCCAGCTCTCCCCGCCCGGGCACCTATTCACCCCTCCACTTT.

The rearrangement links TRBV9 to TRBJ2-2, with D perhaps being TRBD1 or TRBD2 (7 bases each). The V gene's germline CDR1 is SGDLS and CDR2 YYNGEE. The CDR3 sequence is 13 residues long. Trimming pared 4 bases from V and 7 bases from J, leaving 11 bases between. Written as DNA, the CDR3 is TGTGCCAGCAGCCAGGGGGGGAGCGGGGAGCTGTTTTTT. Its translation is CASSQGGSGELFF.

This chain uses TRBV11-3 with TRBJ1-4; D perhaps matches TRBD1 (5 bases). Germline CDR1 and CDR2: SGHNT and YENEEA. The V end was cut by 7 bases, the J end by 0 bases, with 12 bases between. The length of the CDR3 is 15 residues. The CDR3 region has the DNA TGTGCCAGCACAACGCAGGGAACAACTAATGAAAAACTGTTTTTT. It yields the protein CASTTQGTTNEKLFF.

This chain links TRBV27 with TRBJ1-1, with D possibly matching TRBD1 (5 bases). Germline V lookup: CDR1 MNHEY, CDR2 SMNVEV (reference sequence). CDR3 length: 16 residues. V was cut by 3 bases and J by 0 bases, with 14 bases left in between. The CDR3, as DNA: TGTGCCAGCAGTTTTACAGCAGGGACGGTGAACACTGAAGCTTTCTTT. It translates to CASSFTAGTVNTEAFF.

This clone was observed a few times. The V call is TRBV7-2, the J call TRBJ1-1; D call uncertain. The V gene lost 2 bases and the J gene lost 0 bases, with 4 bases spanning the gap. The CDR3 has 13 amino acids. Germline V lookup: CDR1 SGHTA, CDR2 FQGNSA. CDR3 loop: CASSLSVNTEAFF. DNA of the CDR3: TGTGCCAGCAGCTTATCCGTGAACACTGAAGCTTTCTTT.

The chain combines TRBV25-1 with TRBJ2-2; D unresolved. The V gene lost 4 bases and the J gene lost 3 bases, with 18 bases spanning the gap. The CDR3 is made up of 17 amino acids. Germline CDR1 is MGHDK and CDR2 is SYGVNS. CDR3 in DNA: TGTGCCAGCAGTGCCACCAGAGAAACGTGGGACACCGGGGAGCTGTTTTTT. This translates into CASSATRETWDTGELFF.

The chain combines TRBV19 with TRBJ1-3; the D is unclear. The germline V and J ends were trimmed by 6 bases and 2 bases, with 11 bases remaining between them. The germline V gene encodes CDR1 LNHDA and CDR2 SQIVND (reference sequence). The CDR3 has 14 residues. The CDR3 reads CASSQQRTGNTIYF. Written as DNA, the CDR3 is TGTGCCAGTAGCCAACAGAGGACTGGAAACACCATATATTTT.

This clone has just a few counts. V is TRBV7-9 and J is TRBJ2-7, with 7 positions matching TRBD1. Germline loops: CDR1 SEHNR, CDR2 FQNEAQ (reference sequence). V shed 2 bases, J shed 3 bases, and the junction held 7 bases outside the gene matches. CDR3 length: 15 residues. CDR3 sequence reads: CASSLRSTGNYEQYF. In DNA, the CDR3 is TGTGCCAGCAGCTTAAGGTCGACAGGGAACTACGAGCAGTACTTC. Full variable domain (rest looked up from reference TRBV7-9 and TRBJ2-7): DTGVSQNPRHKITKRGQNVTFRCDPISEHNRLYWYRQTLGQGPEFLTYFQNEAQLEKSRLLSDRFSAERPKGSFSTLEIQRTEQGDSAMYLCASSLRSTGNYEQYFGPGTRLTVT.

The rearrangement joins TRBV5-1 to TRBJ2-3; the match to TRBD2 covers 7 bases. The ends lost 3 bases at V and 1 base at J; junction bases unmatched: 8. Germline values: CDR1 SGHRS, CDR2 YFSETQ. The CDR3 totals 16 residues. DNA for the CDR3: TGCGCCAGCAGCTCCTCCCCCACTAGCGGCACAGATACGCAGTATTTT. This translates into CASSSSPTSGTDTQYF.

This sequence joins TRBV6-1 and TRBJ2-3, with D unclear. The CDR3 runs to 14 residues. Germline V gives CDR1 MNHNS, CDR2 SASEGT. Trimming cost V 6 bases and J 2 bases, with 12 bases left between them. CDR3 protein: CASRAIRNTDTQYF. CDR3 DNA sequence: TGTGCCAGCAGGGCAATTAGGAACACAGATACGCAGTATTTT.

This clone was seen only a few times. The V and J genes are TRBV7-9 and TRBJ2-7; TRBD1 aligns across 7 bases. Germline V gene data show CDR1 as SEHNR and CDR2 as FQNEAQ (reference sequence). Trimming cost V 5 bases and J 4 bases; bases outside gene matches: 11. The CDR3 is 15 residues long. The CDR3 sequence is CASSPGYRGTYEQYF. CDR3 bases: TGTGCCAGCAGCCCAGGGTACAGGGGAACGTACGAGCAGTACTTC.

Comments on this clone: One end of the junction does not line up with germline, which may come from a read error. This sequence joins TRBV7-9 and TRBJ2-2, with D maybe TRBD2 (5 bases). Germline loops: CDR1 SEHNR, CDR2 FQNEAQ (reference sequence). This CDR3 comprises 17 residues. The CDR3 sequence: CASSSVKEERINRGAVF. The CDR3 nucleotides read TGTGCCAGCAGCTCGGTCAAGGAGGAGAGAATTAACCGGGGAGCTGTTTTT.

The rearrangement joins TRBV6-6 to TRBJ1-3; 8 bases agree with TRBD1. Germline V gene data show CDR1 as MNHNY and CDR2 as SVGAGI (reference sequence). The CDR3 length is 12 residues. The V segment lost 6 bases and the J segment 9 bases; nucleotides outside the gene matches: 4. CDR3 protein: CASRQGTGTIYF. The CDR3 coding sequence is TGTGCCAGCAGACAGGGGACAGGCACCATATATTTT.

The chain links TRBV7-9 to TRBJ1-5; a weak D match, TRBD1 (5 bases). This CDR3 spans 16 amino acids. CDR1 SEHNR and CDR2 FQNEAQ come from the germline V gene (reference sequence). V dropped 2 bases and J dropped 4 bases, with 15 bases sitting between them. The CDR3 DNA sequence: TGTGCCAGCAGCTTAAGTGGGACTCTATCAAATCAGCCCCAGCATTTT. It specifies CASSLSGTLSNQPQHF.

The chain uses TRBV11-2 and TRBJ1-3; 8 bases fit TRBD1. The CDR3 has 16 amino acids. The V and J ends lost 5 bases and 3 bases, in that order; junction bases with no gene match: 9. CDR1 and CDR2 from the germline V gene are SGHAT and FQNNGV. Here the CDR3 DNA reads TGTGCCAGCAGCCAAAGGACAGGGCCGGGTGGAAACACCATATATTTT. Protein: CASSQRTGPGGNTIYF.

This clone has just a few counts. The rearrangement uses TRBV7-3 and TRBJ2-1, with D maybe TRBD1 (6 bases). V shed 5 bases and J shed 3 bases, with 8 bases lying between them. CDR3 length: 13 amino acids. CDR1 SGHTA and CDR2 FQGTGA come from the germline V gene. The chain's CDR3 is CASSADSYNEQFF. CDR3 nucleotide sequence: TGTGCCAGCAGCGCGGACAGCTACAATGAGCAGTTCTTC.

Only one count was recorded for this clone. The CDR3 is CASSNRQEGFYEQYF. As DNA, the CDR3 is TGTGCCAGCAGCAATAGACAGGAGGGGTTCTACGAGCAGTACTTC. The chain recombines TRBV13 with TRBJ2-7; D assignment may be TRBD1 or TRBD2 (6 bases each). The CDR3 covers 15 residues. The germline V gene has CDR1 PRHDT and CDR2 FYEKMQ (reference sequence). Trimming shortened V by 5 bases and J by 3 bases, and 17 bases separated the two germline ends.

The V and J genes are TRBV6-1 and TRBJ2-7, with no clear D. CDR1 MNHNS and CDR2 SASEGT come from the germline V gene. With 6 bases removed from V and 3 bases from J, the gap between germline ends came to 12 bases. This CDR3 comprises 13 residues. CDR3 region: CASSLLRSYEQYF. The CDR3 bases are TGTGCCAGCAGCCTCCTCCGTAGCTACGAGCAGTACTTC.

The chain has TRBV5-6 and TRBJ1-2; D possibly corresponds to TRBD1 (6 bases). This CDR3 region has 12 residues. CDR1 is SGHDT and CDR2 is YYEEEE in the germline V gene. With 4 bases removed from V and 5 bases from J, the gap between germline ends came to 9 bases. CDR3 in amino acids: CASSITGYGYTF. CDR3 DNA: TGTGCCAGCAGCATTACAGGGTATGGCTACACCTTC.

This clone appeared a single time. The chain is built from TRBV4-1 and TRBJ2-5; weak D call: TRBD2 (5 bases). CDR3 size: 14 residues. The V end lost 0 bases, the J end lost 5 bases, and 10 bases lay between the germline ends. Germline V gives CDR1 MGHRA, CDR2 YSYEKL. CDR3 DNA sequence: TGCGCCAGCAGCCAAGAGTCTAGCTGGGAGACCCAGTACTTC. Amino acids: CASSQESSWETQYF.

V usage is TRBV4-3 and J usage is TRBJ2-1; D is ambiguous. This CDR3 is built from 14 residues. With 0 bases removed from V and 2 bases from J, the gap between germline ends came to 5 bases. Germline CDR1 is LGHNA and CDR2 is YSLEER. The DNA of the CDR3 is TGCGCCAGCAGCCAAGATCCTACCTACAATGAGCAGTTCTTC. As protein: CASSQDPTYNEQFF.

The rearrangement links TRBV6-6 to TRBJ2-1; D unresolved. V dropped 5 bases and J dropped 2 bases, with 13 bases sitting between them. The CDR3 has 15 amino acids. Per the germline V gene, CDR1 is MNHNY and CDR2 is SVGAGI (reference sequence). The CDR3 reads CASSQTAMTYNEQFF. In nucleotides, the CDR3 is TGTGCCAGCAGTCAGACGGCGATGACCTACAATGAGCAGTTCTTC.

The rearrangement uses TRBV4-1 and TRBJ2-3, with 9 bases aligning to TRBD2. This CDR3 region has 16 residues. V lost 6 bases to trimming and J lost 1 base; unmatched junction nucleotides: 8. Germline V CDR1 and CDR2: MGHRA, YSYEKL. The chain's CDR3 is CASRASGVGGTDTQYF. DNA for the CDR3: TGCGCCAGCAGAGCTAGCGGGGTAGGGGGCACAGATACGCAGTATTTT.